This T cell receptor beta chain was captured in a study of spatial heterogeneity in lung cancer. Time point noted: sample taken at primary tumor resection. Unsorted whole RNA samples from tumor, nontumor lung or frozen PBMC were sequenced. Trimming removed 1 base at V and 7 bases at J, with 7 bases between. From germline, CDR1 is LNHNV and CDR2 YYDKDF (reference sequence). The CDR3 loop spans 13 amino acids. TCRdb re-analysed the 5' RACE reads in MiXCR, keeping a single row per CDR3 protein. This table holds about 92,000 distinct CDR3 sequences, approximately 12% found once. V is TRBV15 and J is TRBJ2-2; no clear D. Sequencing was performed on PBMCs, taken at surgery. The receptor was isolated from a male donor with early-stage non-small cell lung cancer. CDR3 sequence (DNA): TGTGCCACCAGCAGAGCTACGGTCGGGGAGCTGTTTTTT. This translates into CATSRATVGELFF.